The present TCR beta chain was sequenced within a study of technical replicates of blood from a handful of donors. Sequenced by immunoSEQ multiplex PCR; TCRdb stores in-frame clones only, minus some. Among about 93,000 clones listed, around 95% were seen once. In germline, CDR1 is MRHNA, CDR2 SNTAGT. This CDR3 contains 12 residues. The chain joins TRBV6-4 to TRBJ2-1; 12 positions agree with TRBD2. The sequence was collected from a human donor in good health. Input material: T cells isolated from PBMCs. The CDR3 bases are TGTCCTACTAGCGGGAGGCTCGATGAGCAGTTCTTC. It codes for CPTSGRLDEQFF.